This T cell receptor beta chain was recovered during a study of blood T cell repertoires in COVID-19. Clones were read by immunoSEQ multiplex PCR, and TCRdb kept only the in-frame ones, dropping some. The sample holds under 85,000 clones; about four fifths are singletons and the top ten take around 30%. The CDR3 length is 13 residues. Germline V gives CDR1 LGHDT, CDR2 YNNKEL (reference sequence). The ends lost 4 bases at V and 6 bases at J; junction bases unmatched: 3. The TCR sequence derives from an elderly woman with active or convalescent COVID-19. This rearrangement joins TRBV3-1 (or the pseudogene TRBV3-2) to TRBJ2-7; TRBD1 matches 10 bases. Material for sequencing was peripheral blood. The CDR3 region is CASSPGQGTEQYF. In DNA form, the CDR3 reads TGTGCCAGCAGCCCGGGACAGGGGACCGAGCAGTACTTC.